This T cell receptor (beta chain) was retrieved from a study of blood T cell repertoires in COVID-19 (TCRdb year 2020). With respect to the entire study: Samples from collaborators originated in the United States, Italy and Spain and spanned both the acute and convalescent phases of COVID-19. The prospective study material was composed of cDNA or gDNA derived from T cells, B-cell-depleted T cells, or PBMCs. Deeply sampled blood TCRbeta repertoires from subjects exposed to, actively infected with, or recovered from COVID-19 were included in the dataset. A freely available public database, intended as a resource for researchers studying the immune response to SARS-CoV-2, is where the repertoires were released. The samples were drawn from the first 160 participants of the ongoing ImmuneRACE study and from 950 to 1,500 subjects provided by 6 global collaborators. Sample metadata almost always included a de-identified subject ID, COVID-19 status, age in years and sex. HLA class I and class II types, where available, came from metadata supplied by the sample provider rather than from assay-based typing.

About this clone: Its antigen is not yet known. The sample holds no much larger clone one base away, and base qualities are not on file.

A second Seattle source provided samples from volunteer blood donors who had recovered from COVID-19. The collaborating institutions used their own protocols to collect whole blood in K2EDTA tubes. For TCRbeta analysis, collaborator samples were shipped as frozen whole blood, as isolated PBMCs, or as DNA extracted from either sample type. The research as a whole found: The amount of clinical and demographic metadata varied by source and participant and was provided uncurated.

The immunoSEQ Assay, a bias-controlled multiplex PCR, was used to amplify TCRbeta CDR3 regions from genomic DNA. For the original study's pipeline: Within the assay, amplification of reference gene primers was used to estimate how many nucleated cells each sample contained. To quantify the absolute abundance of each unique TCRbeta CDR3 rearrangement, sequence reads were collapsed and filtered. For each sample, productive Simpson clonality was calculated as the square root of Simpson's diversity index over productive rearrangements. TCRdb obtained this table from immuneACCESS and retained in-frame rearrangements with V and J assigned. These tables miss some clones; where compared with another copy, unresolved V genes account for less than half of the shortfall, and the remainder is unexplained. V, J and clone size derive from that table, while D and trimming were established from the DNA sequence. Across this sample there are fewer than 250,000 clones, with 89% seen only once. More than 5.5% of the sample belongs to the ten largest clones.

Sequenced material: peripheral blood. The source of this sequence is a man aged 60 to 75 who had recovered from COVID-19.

The DNA reads as follows: TGTGCCAGCAGCTCCCGAGGCGAGCAGTACTTC. This is translated as CASSSRGEQYF. The chain uses TRBV14 and TRBJ2-7; the D gene identity is not certain. From the cysteine up to the phenylalanine, the CDR3 has a length of 11 residues. Only the CDR3 DNA is retained, 33 bases long and in frame from the first base. Sequences SGHDN (CDR1) and FVKESK (CDR2) are obtained from the germline V gene. The V end loses 5 bases and the J end loses 6 bases, and a stretch of 8 bases separates them.